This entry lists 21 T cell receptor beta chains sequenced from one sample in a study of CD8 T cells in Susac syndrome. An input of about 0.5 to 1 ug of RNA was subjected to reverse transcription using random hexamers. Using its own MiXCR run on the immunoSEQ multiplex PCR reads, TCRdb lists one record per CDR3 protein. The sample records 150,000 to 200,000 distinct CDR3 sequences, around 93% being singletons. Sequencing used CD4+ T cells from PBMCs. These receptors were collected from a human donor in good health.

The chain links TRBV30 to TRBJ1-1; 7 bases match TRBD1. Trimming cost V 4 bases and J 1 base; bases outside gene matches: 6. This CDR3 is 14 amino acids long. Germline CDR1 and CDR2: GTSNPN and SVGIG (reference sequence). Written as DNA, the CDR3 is TGTGCCTGGACCAGGGGACAGTCGAACACTGAAGCTTTCTTT. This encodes CAWTRGQSNTEAFF.

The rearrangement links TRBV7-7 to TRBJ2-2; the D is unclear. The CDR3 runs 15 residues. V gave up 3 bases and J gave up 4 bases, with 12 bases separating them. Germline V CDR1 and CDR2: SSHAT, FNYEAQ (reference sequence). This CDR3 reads CASSLGAVSTGELFF. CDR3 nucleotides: TGTGCCAGCAGCTTGGGTGCAGTATCCACCGGGGAGCTGTTTTTT.

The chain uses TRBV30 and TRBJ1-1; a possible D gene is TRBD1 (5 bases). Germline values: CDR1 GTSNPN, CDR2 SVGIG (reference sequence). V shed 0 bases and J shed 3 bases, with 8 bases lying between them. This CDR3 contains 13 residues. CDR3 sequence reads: CAWSVRGYTEAFF. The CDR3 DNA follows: TGTGCCTGGAGTGTACGGGGGTACACTGAAGCTTTCTTT.

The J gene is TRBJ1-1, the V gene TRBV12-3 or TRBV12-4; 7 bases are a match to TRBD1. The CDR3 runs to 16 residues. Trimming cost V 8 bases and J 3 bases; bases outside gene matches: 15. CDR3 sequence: CASSALRQGWYTEAFF. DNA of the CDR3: TGTGCCAGCTCCGCTCTACGACAGGGATGGTACACTGAAGCTTTCTTT.

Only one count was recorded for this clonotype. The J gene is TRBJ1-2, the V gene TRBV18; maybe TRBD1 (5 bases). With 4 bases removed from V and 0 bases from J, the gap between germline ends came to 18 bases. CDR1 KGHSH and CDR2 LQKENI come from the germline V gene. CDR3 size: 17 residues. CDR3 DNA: TGTGCCAGCTCACGCAATGCCGCGGAGGGGACTAACTATGGCTACACCTTC. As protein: CASSRNAAEGTNYGYTF.

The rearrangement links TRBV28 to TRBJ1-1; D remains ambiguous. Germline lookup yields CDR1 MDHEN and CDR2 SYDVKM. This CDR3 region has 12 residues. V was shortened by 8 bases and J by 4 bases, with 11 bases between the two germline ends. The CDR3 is CASRLPGTEAFF. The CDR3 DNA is TGTGCCAGCCGCCTTCCGGGCACTGAAGCTTTCTTT.

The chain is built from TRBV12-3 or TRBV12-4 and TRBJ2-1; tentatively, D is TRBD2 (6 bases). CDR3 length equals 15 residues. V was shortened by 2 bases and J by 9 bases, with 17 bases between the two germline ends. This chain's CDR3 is CASSLYGGVWGEQFF. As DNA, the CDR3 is TGTGCCAGCAGTTTATACGGGGGTGTCTGGGGTGAGCAGTTCTTC.

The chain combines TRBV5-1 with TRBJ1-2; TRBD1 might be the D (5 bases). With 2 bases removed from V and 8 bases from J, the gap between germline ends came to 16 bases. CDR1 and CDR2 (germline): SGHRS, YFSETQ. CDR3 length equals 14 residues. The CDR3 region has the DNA TGCGCCAGCAGCTTCGGGACCCCTGAGGACGGCTACACCTTC. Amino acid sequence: CASSFGTPEDGYTF. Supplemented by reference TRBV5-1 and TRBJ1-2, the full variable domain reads KAGVTQTPRYLIKTRGQQVTLSCSPISGHRSVSWYQQTPGQGLQFLFEYFSETQRNKGNFPGRFSGRQFSNSRSEMNVSTLELGDSALYLCASSFGTPEDGYTFGSGTRLTVV.

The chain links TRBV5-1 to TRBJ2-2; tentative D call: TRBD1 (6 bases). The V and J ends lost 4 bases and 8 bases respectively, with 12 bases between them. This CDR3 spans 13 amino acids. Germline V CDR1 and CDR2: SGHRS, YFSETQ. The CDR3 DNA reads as TGCGCCAGCAGCGCCGGGACAACGGGGGAGCTGTTTTTT. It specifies CASSAGTTGELFF.

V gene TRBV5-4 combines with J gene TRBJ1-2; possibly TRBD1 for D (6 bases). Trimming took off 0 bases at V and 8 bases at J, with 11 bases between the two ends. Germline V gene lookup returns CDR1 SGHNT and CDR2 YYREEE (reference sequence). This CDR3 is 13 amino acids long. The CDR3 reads CASSLAEGGGYTF. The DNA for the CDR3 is TGTGCCAGCAGCTTGGCCGAGGGGGGCGGCTACACCTTC. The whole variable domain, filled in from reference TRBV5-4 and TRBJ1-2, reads ETGVTQSPTHLIKTRGQQVTLRCSSQSGHNTVSWYQQALGQGPQFIFQYYREEENGRGNFPPRFSGLQFPNYSSELNVNALELDDSALYLCASSLAEGGGYTFGSGTRLTVV.

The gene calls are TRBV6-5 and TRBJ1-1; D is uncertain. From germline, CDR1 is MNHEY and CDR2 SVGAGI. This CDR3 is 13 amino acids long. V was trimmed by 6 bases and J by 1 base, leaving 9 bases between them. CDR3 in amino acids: CASRGQTNTEAFF. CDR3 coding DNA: TGTGCCAGCAGGGGTCAGACGAACACTGAAGCTTTCTTT.

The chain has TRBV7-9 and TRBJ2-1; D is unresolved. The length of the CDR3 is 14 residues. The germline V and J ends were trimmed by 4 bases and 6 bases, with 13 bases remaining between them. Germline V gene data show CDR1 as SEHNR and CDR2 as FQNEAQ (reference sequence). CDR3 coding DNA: TGTGCCAGCAGCTCCCGAGAATACCCCAATGAGCAGTTCTTC. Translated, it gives CASSSREYPNEQFF.

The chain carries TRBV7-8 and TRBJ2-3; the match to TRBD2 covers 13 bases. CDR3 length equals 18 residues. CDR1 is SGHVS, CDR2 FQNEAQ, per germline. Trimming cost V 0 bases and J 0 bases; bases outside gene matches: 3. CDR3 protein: CASSLATSGGSSTDTQYF. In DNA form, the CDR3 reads TGTGCCAGCAGCTTAGCGACTAGCGGGGGGTCTAGCACAGATACGCAGTATTTT.

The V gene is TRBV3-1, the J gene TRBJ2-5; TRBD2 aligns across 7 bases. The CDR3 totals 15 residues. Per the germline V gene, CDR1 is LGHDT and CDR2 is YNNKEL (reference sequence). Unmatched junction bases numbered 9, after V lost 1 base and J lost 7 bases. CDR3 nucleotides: TGTGCCAGCAGCCAAGCCCCCAGCGGGGTAGTGACCCAGTACTTC. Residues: CASSQAPSGVVTQYF.

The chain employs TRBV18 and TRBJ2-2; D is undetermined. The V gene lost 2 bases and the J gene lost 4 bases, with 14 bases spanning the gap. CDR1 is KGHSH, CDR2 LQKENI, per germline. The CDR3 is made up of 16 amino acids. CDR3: CASSPAGPPGTGELFF. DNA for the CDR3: TGTGCCAGCTCACCAGCCGGACCCCCGGGCACCGGGGAGCTGTTTTTT.

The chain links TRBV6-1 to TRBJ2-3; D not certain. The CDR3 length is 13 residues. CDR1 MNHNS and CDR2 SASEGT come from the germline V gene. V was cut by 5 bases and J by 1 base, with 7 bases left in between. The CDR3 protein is CASSIPGTDTQYF. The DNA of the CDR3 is TGTGCCAGCAGTATCCCGGGCACAGATACGCAGTATTTT.

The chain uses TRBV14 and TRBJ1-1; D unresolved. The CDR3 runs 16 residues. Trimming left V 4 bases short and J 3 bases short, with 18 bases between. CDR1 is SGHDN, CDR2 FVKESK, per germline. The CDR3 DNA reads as TGTGCCAGCAGCCCAATAGTCCAGGCGGCGGACACTGAAGCTTTCTTT. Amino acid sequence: CASSPIVQAADTEAFF.

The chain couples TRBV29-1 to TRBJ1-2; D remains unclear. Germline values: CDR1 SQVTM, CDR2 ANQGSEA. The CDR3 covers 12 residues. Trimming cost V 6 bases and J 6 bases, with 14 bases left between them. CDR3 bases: TGCAGCGTGGCCAGGCTGAGGGATGGCTACACCTTC. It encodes CSVARLRDGYTF.

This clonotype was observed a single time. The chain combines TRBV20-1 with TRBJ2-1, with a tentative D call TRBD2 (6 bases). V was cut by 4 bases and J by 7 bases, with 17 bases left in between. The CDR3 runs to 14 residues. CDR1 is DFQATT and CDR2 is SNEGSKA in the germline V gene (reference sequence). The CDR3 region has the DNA TGCAGTGCTACGGGACTTGGGGCCCTTAATGAGCAGTTCTTC. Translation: CSATGLGALNEQFF.

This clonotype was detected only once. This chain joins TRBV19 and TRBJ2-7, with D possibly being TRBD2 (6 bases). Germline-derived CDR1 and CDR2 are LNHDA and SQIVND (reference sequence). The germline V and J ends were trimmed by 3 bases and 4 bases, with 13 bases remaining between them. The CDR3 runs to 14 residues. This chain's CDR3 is CASSIGGTGYEQYF. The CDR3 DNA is TGTGCCAGTAGTATCGGCGGGACGGGTTACGAGCAGTACTTC. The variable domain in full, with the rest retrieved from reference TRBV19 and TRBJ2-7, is DGGITQSPKYLFRKEGQNVTLSCEQNLNHDAMYWYRQDPGQGLRLIYYSQIVNDFQKGDIAEGYSVSREKKESFPLTVTSAQKNPTAFYLCASSIGGTGYEQYFGPGTRLTVT.

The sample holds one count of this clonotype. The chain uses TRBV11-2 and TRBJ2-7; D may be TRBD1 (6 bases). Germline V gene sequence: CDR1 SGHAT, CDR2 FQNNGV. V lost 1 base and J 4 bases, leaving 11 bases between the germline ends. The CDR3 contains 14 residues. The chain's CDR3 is CASSLVRGVYEQYF. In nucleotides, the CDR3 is TGTGCCAGCAGCTTAGTCAGGGGAGTTTACGAGCAGTACTTC. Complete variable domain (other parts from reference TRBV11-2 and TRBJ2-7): EAGVAQSPRYKIIEKRQSVAFWCNPISGHATLYWYQQILGQGPKLLIQFQNNGVVDDSQLPKDRFSAERLKGVDSTLKIQPAKLEDSAVYLCASSLVRGVYEQYFGPGTRLTVT.